This T cell receptor (beta chain) was recovered during a study of T cells in Graves' hyperthyroidism and ophthalmopathy. Findings and caveats of the study: The model's output predicted ophthalmopathy at a median of roughly 6 months prior to onset.

Points on this clonotype: Its matching antigen is unknown.

The germline CDR1 and CDR2 sequences are DFQATT and SNEGSKA (reference sequence). The V and J ends lost 4 bases and 3 bases respectively, with 15 bases between them. The CDR3 loop spans 14 amino acids. RNA transcripts served as the template for amplifying TCR beta CDR3 regions. The study used the HTBI primer set for a first-round RT-PCR of the TCR CDR3. TCRdb independently ran MiXCR on the multiplex PCR reads; one entry per CDR3 protein. The sample includes 380,000 or so distinct CDR3 sequences, under 20% of them seen just once. An absence of ophthalmopathy progression within 18 months meant stable Graves' hyperthyroidism. Newly diagnosed hyperthyroidism, duration under 2 months, in patients aged 18 to 65.

This chain uses TRBV20-1 with TRBJ1-1; D unclear. This sequence was found in a woman aged 18-29 years with Graves' hyperthyroidism. Sample: blood. The CDR3 DNA sequence: TGCAGTGCTATGTGGAAAGGGAGGGACACTGAAGCTTTCTTT. This gives the protein CSAMWKGRDTEAFF.